This TCR beta chain was sequenced during a study of OX40 agonist ivuxolimab in advanced cancers. On the study more broadly: Patients with hepatocellular carcinoma, melanoma, renal cell or head and neck cancer made up the dose-escalation patients. Points from the study as a whole: The CD4+ and CD8+ T cells in the blood had expanded clonally by week 6 at 0.1 to 3.0 mg/kg. In general, CD8+ T cells held more expanded clones than CD4+ did, on average.

Prior autoimmune disease or systemic immunosuppression barred patients. Worth noting for this clone: Its antigen is unidentified.

CDR3 length: 11 residues. Germline CDR1 and CDR2: MNHNS and SASEGT. V was clipped by 7 bases and J by 2 bases, with 4 bases between them. TCRdb's copy holds only in-frame clones and misses some; the assay was immunoSEQ multiplex PCR. Counted here are under 70,000 clones, approximately 83% occurring once; the ten biggest clones make up approximately 12%. The clonotype was recovered from an adult with an advanced solid tumor such as melanoma, head and neck, liver or kidney cancer. The rearrangement joins TRBV6-1 to TRBJ2-3, with D uncertain. The material sequenced was CD4+ or CD8+ T cells sorted from blood, taken in a trial of the OX40 agonist ivuxolimab. CDR3 nucleotides: TGTGCCAGCATATCCACAGATACGCAGTATTTT. Translating it yields CASISTDTQYF.